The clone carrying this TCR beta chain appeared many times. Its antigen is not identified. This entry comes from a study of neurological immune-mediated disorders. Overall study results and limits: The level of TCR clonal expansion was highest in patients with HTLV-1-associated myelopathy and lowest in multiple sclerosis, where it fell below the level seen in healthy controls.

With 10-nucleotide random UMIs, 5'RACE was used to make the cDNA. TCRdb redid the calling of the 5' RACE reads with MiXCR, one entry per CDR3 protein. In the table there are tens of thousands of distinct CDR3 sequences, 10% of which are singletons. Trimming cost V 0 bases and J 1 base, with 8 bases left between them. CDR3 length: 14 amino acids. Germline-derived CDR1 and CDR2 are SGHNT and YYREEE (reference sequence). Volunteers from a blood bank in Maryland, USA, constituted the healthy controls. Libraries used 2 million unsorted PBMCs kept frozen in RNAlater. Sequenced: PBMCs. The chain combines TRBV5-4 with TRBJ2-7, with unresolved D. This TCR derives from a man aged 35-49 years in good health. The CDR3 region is CASSLGAGSYEQYF. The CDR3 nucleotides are TGTGCCAGCAGCTTGGGGGCAGGTTCCTACGAGCAGTACTTC.